This T cell receptor beta chain derives from a study of shared clonotypes between healthy human individuals (TCRdb year 2020). About the investigation overall: The cohort included a few men and a couple of women between 18 and 49 years of age. Between about 0.94 and 10 billion PBMCs per donor were obtained by leukapheresis. Blood TCR repertoires of a handful of healthy adults were deeply sequenced to estimate repertoire size and the extent of clonotype sharing between individuals. To increase sequencing depth and limit assay-specific biases, different laboratories used diverse techniques to prepare libraries and sequence TCR repertoires.

Using the deep immunoSEQ assay, multiplex PCR amplified TCR CDR3 regions from genomic DNA. Extracted genomic DNA from each cell subset was distributed evenly across all wells of several immunoSEQ 96-well plates, and each plate was treated as a replicate. Each replicate PCR for unsorted PBMC received roughly 0.3 ug genomic DNA, equal to 25,000 to 35,000 T cell genomes. Genomic DNA from unsorted PBMC was sequenced over ten immunoSEQ deep assay plates. The purified libraries were quantified using a Qubit 3.0 fluorometer, sized with a Bioanalyzer 2100, and then quantified again using the KAPA Library Quantification kit. Every immunoSEQ 96-well plate was sequenced on a separate single-read 150-cycle Illumina NextSeq 550 flow cell. As for how the authors treated the data: The immunoSEQ output contained only junctional sequences without quality scores, so filtering could not match that applied to full-length reads. To assign V/J genes and CDR3, sequences were annotated against IMGT germline references using PyIR, a Python wrapper for IgBLAST v1.9. Reads were filtered out if the reads had weak V/J assignments (E-value above 1e-6), no CDR3, stop codons, out-of-frame junctions, or ambiguous translated residues. V3J clonotypes were defined as sequences sharing an identical inferred V gene, J gene, and CDR3 amino acid sequence. The percentage overlap between two repertoires was calculated by dividing the number of shared unique clonotypes by the size of the smaller repertoire. RTK rarefaction, the Chao1 estimator, and Recon v2.1 estimates of unobserved clonotypes were used to assess repertoire richness. This is the immuneACCESS table as TCRdb keeps it, with only in-frame sequences that have V and J called. A part of the clones is gone; compared with another copy, unresolved V genes explain less than half, and the rest is unexplained. The V and J calls and clone size were taken over from that table, and D and trimming were inferred from the DNA. The sample records 450,000 or so clones, roughly 80% of which are singletons. The ten largest clonotypes hold about 12% of the sample.

Donors were healthy HIV-negative adults with no recently reported acute infections or vaccinations. Every donor was a Caucasian adult residing in Nashville, Tennessee, USA. For unsorted samples, roughly 91 million PBMCs were counted, and genomic DNA was extracted using the QIAamp DNA Blood Mini kit. Blood was collected by leukapheresis, and PBMCs were isolated by Ficoll-Histopaque density gradient centrifugation and then cryopreserved in liquid nitrogen vapor phase. With respect to this clone: What this receptor recognizes is not known. Relative to the germline gene, one junction end is altered; a read error may explain this.

What the authors observed across the whole study: Pairwise subsampling indicated that sequencing depth was expected to affect the degree of clonotype sharing among donors. Sampling was limited to blood, and TCR repertoires in tissue likely differ from TCR repertoires in blood. Because the study included a small number of donors, the genetic and exposure-history diversity represented was limited.

The germline V gene specifies MDHEN as CDR1 and SYDVKM as CDR2. The cysteine opens and the phenylalanine closes a CDR3 of 13 amino acids. Only the CDR3 portion is preserved as DNA: 39 bases, with reading frame beginning at the first base. The chain is assembled from TRBV28 and TRBJ1-2; the D gene is possibly TRBD1, with 6 bases matching. The TCR comes from a woman aged 40 to 50 in good health. Some clones in this sample may be carry-over from other donors' samples. Source material: PBMCs. The CDR3 here reads CTSSLLRGRGYTF. The DNA is as follows: TGTACCAGCAGTTTACTTCGGGGGCGCGGCTACACCTTC.